One sample yielded the 12 T cell receptor beta chains listed below, sequenced in a study of cytotoxic CD8 clonotypes in ibrutinib-treated CLL. TCRdb keeps only in-frame clones here, not all; method: immunoSEQ multiplex PCR. The sample consists of about 130,000 clones, about 76% of them appearing once. Material: PBMCs, obtained after 24 months of ibrutinib treatment. The receptors were sampled from a human donor with chronic lymphocytic leukemia.

About this clone: Germline and junction disagree at one end, which may indicate a read error. The DNA for the CDR3 is TGTGCCACCAGCAGAGACCCCCCCCGGGACAGCCCCTTTTTC. Encoded protein: CATSRDPPRDSPFF. The chain combines TRBV15 with TRBJ2-7; 7 nucleotides align to TRBD1. Germline-derived CDR1 and CDR2 are LNHNV and YYDKDF (reference sequence). This CDR3 is built from 14 residues.

V gene TRBV18 combines with J gene TRBJ2-7, with D unclear. From germline, CDR1 is KGHSH and CDR2 LQKENI. Trimming stripped 3 bases from V and 0 bases from J, with 9 bases between. The CDR3 is 14 residues long. CDR3 residues: CASSPSMSSYEQYF. Written as DNA, the CDR3 is TGTGCCAGCTCACCTAGCATGAGCTCCTACGAGCAGTACTTC. The full variable domain, rest sourced from reference TRBV18 and TRBJ2-7, is NAGVMQNPRHLVRRRGQEARLRCSPMKGHSHVYWYRQLPEEGLKFMVYLQKENIIDESGMPKERFSAEFPKEGPSILRIQQVVRGDSAAYFCASSPSMSSYEQYFGPGTRLTVT.

The gene calls are TRBV5-1 and TRBJ1-1, with D tentatively TRBD1 (6 bases). The CDR3 extends over 14 amino acids. Trimming cost V 4 bases and J 0 bases, with 10 bases left between them. Germline CDR1 is SGHRS and CDR2 is YFSETQ. The CDR3 bases are TGCGCCAGCAGCGATGGGGGCCTGAACACTGAAGCTTTCTTT. Protein: CASSDGGLNTEAFF.

This clone was seen a few times. The chain recombines TRBV7-8 with TRBJ2-7, with D perhaps TRBD1 (6 bases). The CDR3 totals 15 residues. Germline V gives CDR1 SGHVS, CDR2 FQNEAQ. With 5 bases removed from V and 0 bases from J, the gap between germline ends came to 14 bases. This chain's CDR3 is CASSPLRTASYEQYF. Written as DNA, the CDR3 is TGTGCCAGCAGCCCACTTCGGACAGCCTCCTACGAGCAGTACTTC.

The chain combines TRBV30 with TRBJ2-3; tentatively, D is TRBD2 (6 bases). Trimming took off 0 bases at V and 1 base at J, with 8 bases between the two ends. Germline V gene data show CDR1 as GTSNPN and CDR2 as SVGIG (reference sequence). The CDR3 is 14 residues long. CDR3 region: CAWSVGGGTDTQYF. CDR3 sequence (DNA): TGTGCCTGGAGTGTAGGCGGGGGCACAGATACGCAGTATTTT.

This clone was found a few times. The chain combines TRBV30 with TRBJ2-1, with D possibly being TRBD1 or TRBD2 (6 bases each). Germline V gene data show CDR1 as GTSNPN and CDR2 as SVGIG (reference sequence). Trimming pared 4 bases from V and 3 bases from J, leaving 25 bases between. The CDR3 runs 18 residues. CDR3 bases: TGTGCCTGGACCCCACCCCCGGGGGCTGAATCCTACTACAATGAGCAGTTCTTC. This sequence encodes CAWTPPPGAESYYNEQFF.

The chain joins TRBV7-9 to TRBJ2-6, with unresolved D. The CDR3 is made up of 11 amino acids. With 0 bases removed from V and 13 bases from J, the gap between germline ends came to 4 bases. Per germline, CDR1 SEHNR and CDR2 FQNEAQ (reference sequence). The DNA of the CDR3 is TGTGCCAGCAGCTTAGCGGGAGTCCTGACTTTC. Residues: CASSLAGVLTF.

The V and J genes are TRBV19 and TRBJ2-1, with 9 nucleotides matching TRBD2. The germline V gene has CDR1 LNHDA and CDR2 SQIVND (reference sequence). The ends lost 5 bases at V and 2 bases at J; junction bases unmatched: 7. This CDR3 is 16 amino acids long. The DNA for the CDR3 is TGTGCCAGTAGTCTACTGACTAGCGGCACCTACAATGAGCAGTTCTTC. Its protein product is CASSLLTSGTYNEQFF.

The chain carries TRBV7-2 and TRBJ2-3; D possibly corresponds to TRBD1 (6 bases). Germline V gene sequence: CDR1 SGHTA, CDR2 FQGNSA. Trimming shortened V by 4 bases and J by 7 bases, and 27 bases separated the two germline ends. This CDR3 is 18 amino acids long. The CDR3 sequence is CASSSPPPGLVGGNTQYF. As DNA, the CDR3 is TGTGCCAGCAGCTCCCCTCCTCCGGGCCTCGTTGGGGGCAATACGCAGTATTTT.

This clone was observed at least ten times. The chain links TRBV19 to TRBJ2-2; TRBD1 matches 7 bases. The CDR3 length is 15 residues. Germline V CDR1 and CDR2: LNHDA, SQIVND (reference sequence). After removal of 6 bases from V and 0 bases from J, the junction contained 4 bases not matched to a gene. CDR3 coding DNA: TGTGCCAGTAGACCCGGGACAGCGAACACCGGGGAGCTGTTTTTT. Translated: CASRPGTANTGELFF.

The chain uses TRBV14 and TRBJ1-2; D is uncertain. Germline CDR1 SGHDN, CDR2 FVKESK. The CDR3 has 11 residues. With 0 bases removed from V and 4 bases from J, the gap between germline ends came to 0 bases. The CDR3, as DNA: TGTGCCAGCAGCCAAGACTATGGCTACACCTTC. Translated, it gives CASSQDYGYTF.

This chain connects TRBV7-3 to TRBJ2-7; no definite D call. Germline V lookup: CDR1 SGHTA, CDR2 FQGTGA. The V end was cut by 3 bases, the J end by 6 bases, with 12 bases between. This CDR3 comprises 13 residues. CDR3 in amino acids: CASSLQDLGEQYF. As DNA, the CDR3 is TGTGCCAGCAGCTTGCAGGACCTCGGCGAGCAGTACTTC. The full variable domain, in which reference TRBV7-3 and TRBJ2-7 provide the parts outside the CDR3, is GAGVSQTPSNKVTEKGKYVELRCDPISGHTALYWYRQSLGQGPEFLIYFQGTGAADDSGLPNDRFFAVRPEGSVSTLKIQRTERGDSAVYLCASSLQDLGEQYFGPGTRLTVT.